What follows describes a single T cell receptor (beta chain). The target antigen is unknown. These data belong to a study of STAT5B mutations in CD4+ large granular lymphocyte leukemia. On the study more broadly: The CDR3 'QG' motif was associated with a particular HLA allele among healthy donors. Study results and limitations: Compared with healthy controls (2/35), patient top clones favored TRBV06 (8/27). The CD4+ versus CD8+ T-LGLL clonality difference may reflect limited sample size.

The V and J ends lost 5 bases and 6 bases respectively, with 16 bases between them. This CDR3 region has 15 residues. Germline CDR1 reads SNHLY; CDR2 reads FYNNEI. This was a survey-level run. Produced via immunoSEQ multiplex PCR; TCRdb's table is partial and in-frame only. Among 30,000 to 40,000 clones, about 81% were seen once, and the ten largest hold 0.55%. This clonotype originated in a human donor in good health. This chain uses TRBV2 with TRBJ1-4; possible D gene TRBD1, 5 bases. Input material: CD4+ T cells from blood buffy coats. CDR3 coding DNA: TGTGCCAGCAGTCGGGACCAGGTCGGGGATGAAAAACTGTTTTTT. It is translated as CASSRDQVGDEKLFF.